Below are 14 T cell receptor beta chains sequenced from a single sample in a study of response to subunit inactivated influenza vaccine. One entry per CDR3 protein results from TCRdb running MiXCR on the RT-PCR reads. The sample shows approximately 500,000 distinct CDR3 sequences, 12% to 15% of them seen only once. The sample here was PBMCs from blood, taken 11 to 12 days after vaccination. The receptors here all came from a man in his forties or fifties who received an inactivated influenza vaccine.

V usage is TRBV20-1 and J usage is TRBJ2-7; 10 bases fit TRBD1. Germline assignment: CDR1 DFQATT and CDR2 SNEGSKA (reference sequence). With 4 bases clipped from V and 5 bases from J, the junction kept 14 bases outside the gene matches. This CDR3 spans 16 amino acids. DNA of the CDR3: TGCAGTGCTACGACGCTCGACAGGGGGCCAACCAACGAGCAGTACTTC. The encoded protein is CSATTLDRGPTNEQYF.

V usage is TRBV11-2 and J usage is TRBJ2-3; 12 nucleotides match TRBD2. The germline V gene encodes CDR1 SGHAT and CDR2 FQNNGV. The CDR3 has 16 residues. Trimming removed 5 bases from V and 3 bases from J; junction bases left unmatched: 6. CDR3 loop: CASSAGTSGLTDTQYF. The CDR3 coding sequence is TGTGCCAGCAGCGCGGGGACTAGCGGGTTGACAGATACGCAGTATTTT. The complete variable domain, with remaining parts taken from reference TRBV11-2 and TRBJ2-3, reads EAGVAQSPRYKIIEKRQSVAFWCNPISGHATLYWYQQILGQGPKLLIQFQNNGVVDDSQLPKDRFSAERLKGVDSTLKIQPAKLEDSAVYLCASSAGTSGLTDTQYFGPGTRLTVL.

The chain combines TRBV19 with TRBJ2-1; tentatively, D is TRBD1 (5 bases). Between the trimmed V and J ends, which lost 5 bases and 10 bases, there was a span of 15 bases. Per germline, CDR1 LNHDA and CDR2 SQIVND (reference sequence). The CDR3 extends over 13 amino acids. CDR3 DNA sequence: TGTGCCAGTAGTCTGGCCCTCACAGGAGAGCAGTTCTTC. It is translated as CASSLALTGEQFF. Filled out from reference TRBV19 and TRBJ2-1, the complete variable domain reads DGGITQSPKYLFRKEGQNVTLSCEQNLNHDAMYWYRQDPGQGLRLIYYSQIVNDFQKGDIAEGYSVSREKKESFPLTVTSAQKNPTAFYLCASSLALTGEQFFGPGTRLTVL.

V usage is TRBV6-2 or TRBV6-3 and J usage is TRBJ1-5; 8 bases match TRBD1. V was clipped by 6 bases and J by 2 bases; unmatched bases: 6. CDR3 length: 15 residues. From germline, CDR1 is MNHEY and CDR2 SVGEGT. CDR3 region: CASRAQGAGNQPQHF. The CDR3 DNA reads TGTGCCAGCAGAGCTCAGGGGGCCGGCAATCAGCCCCAGCATTTT.

This chain links TRBV18 with TRBJ1-2; 10 bases map to TRBD1. CDR1 is KGHSH, CDR2 LQKENI, per germline. V dropped 3 bases and J dropped 5; count of bases not matched to a gene: 6. The CDR3 is 15 amino acids. In DNA, the CDR3 is TGTGCCAGCTCACCCCGCGGACAGGGGGAATATGGCTACACCTTC. It translates to CASSPRGQGEYGYTF.

The gene calls are TRBV10-3 and TRBJ2-5; TRBD1 might be the D (5 bases). The CDR3 runs 14 residues. Germline CDR1 is ENHRY and CDR2 is SYGVKD. Between the trimmed V and J ends, which lost 3 bases and 5 bases, there was a span of 13 bases. DNA of the CDR3: TGTGCCATCAGTGATGGGGCTGATCGGGAGACCCAGTACTTC. Protein: CAISDGADRETQYF.

The chain recombines TRBV5-1 with TRBJ2-2; no clear D gene. The CDR3 has 16 residues. Germline CDR1 SGHRS, CDR2 YFSETQ. Trimming left V 4 bases short and J 2 bases short, with 15 bases between. CDR3 nucleotides: TGCGCCAGCAGCCTCCTCCAGGCACTTAACACCGGGGAGCTGTTTTTT. It translates to CASSLLQALNTGELFF.

This clonotype was seen a few times. V and J are TRBV12-3 or TRBV12-4 and TRBJ2-1; the D gene could be TRBD1 or TRBD2 (5 bases each). The V gene lost 6 bases and the J gene lost 12 bases, with 12 bases spanning the gap. This CDR3 region has 11 residues. This CDR3 reads CASSQSGPQFF. CDR3 sequence (DNA): TGTGCCAGCAGCCAATCGGGACCGCAGTTCTTC.

This clonotype was found many times. The chain couples TRBV24-1 to TRBJ2-3; TRBD1 is a possible D gene (5 bases). CDR1 is KGHDR, CDR2 SFDVKD, per germline. Trimming took 4 bases from V and 2 from J, leaving 12 bases between them. CDR3 size: 15 residues. CDR3 region: CATSDEPGYTDTQYF. CDR3 bases: TGTGCCACCAGTGACGAACCAGGGTACACAGATACGCAGTATTTT.

This clonotype was detected only a few times. This chain links TRBV20-1 with TRBJ2-1; 9 nucleotides agree with TRBD2. With V trimmed by 2 bases and J by 9 bases, 8 bases remained unmatched. Germline V gene sequence: CDR1 DFQATT, CDR2 SNEGSKA (reference sequence). The CDR3 is 14 amino acids. The CDR3 region has the DNA TGCAGTGCTAGAACGTCTAGCGGGATCGTTGAGCAGTTCTTC. Protein: CSARTSSGIVEQFF.

This clonotype was detected a few times. This rearrangement joins TRBV29-1 to TRBJ1-2; D ambiguous. V lost 2 bases and J 10 bases, leaving 11 bases between the germline ends. There are 11 residues in the CDR3. Germline CDR1 reads SQVTM; CDR2 reads ANQGSEA. The CDR3 coding sequence is TGCAGCGTTGAAAAAGGCTCTACCTACACCTTC. Translation: CSVEKGSTYTF.

The chain is built from TRBV20-1 and TRBJ1-4; D not resolved. CDR1 is DFQATT and CDR2 is SNEGSKA in the germline V gene (reference sequence). V was pared by 5 bases and J by 2 bases, with 9 bases between. This CDR3 is 13 amino acids long. The CDR3 here is CSAPDWTNEKLFF. In nucleotides, the CDR3 is TGCAGTGCTCCAGACTGGACTAATGAAAAACTGTTTTTT.

This clonotype has only a few counts. The chain is built from TRBV7-9 and TRBJ2-7, with 8 bases matching TRBD1. CDR1 and CDR2 from the germline V gene are SEHNR and FQNEAQ (reference sequence). The CDR3 is 16 residues long. J gave up 0 bases and V 0 bases, and 4 bases lay outside the gene matches. The CDR3 spells CASSLAGQGYSYEQYF. In DNA, the CDR3 is TGTGCCAGCAGCTTAGCCGGACAGGGATACTCCTACGAGCAGTACTTC.

The rearrangement links TRBV29-1 to TRBJ2-5; TRBD1 might be the D (6 bases). The ends were cut back, 6 bases at V and 1 base at J, with 12 bases in the middle. The germline V gene encodes CDR1 SQVTM and CDR2 ANQGSEA. The CDR3 sequence is 13 residues long. The CDR3 loop reads CSVAGASQETQYF. DNA of the CDR3: TGCAGCGTCGCAGGGGCAAGCCAAGAGACCCAGTACTTC.